This T cell receptor (beta chain) was retrieved from a study of T cells in Graves' hyperthyroidism and ophthalmopathy. The CDR3 spans 15 residues. Trimming removed 1 base from V and 6 bases from J, with 13 bases in between. Germline V lookup: CDR1 LGHDT, CDR2 YNNKEL (reference sequence). Authors of the study amplified TCR beta CDR3 regions from RNA transcripts. Using the HTBI primer set, a first-round RT-PCR was run on the TCR CDR3. TCRdb reanalysed the multiplex PCR reads using MiXCR and keeps one entry per CDR3 protein. In the table there are about 640,000 distinct CDR3 sequences, roughly 20% of which are singletons. Study-wide points: Blood also contained most expanded thyroid clonotypes above 0.001.

This clonotype was observed a handful of times. Its matching antigen is unknown. The sequenced material came from blood. The receptor was isolated from a man aged 30 to 39 with Graves' ophthalmopathy. The genes are TRBV3-1 and TRBJ2-1, with D perhaps matching TRBD1 or TRBD2 (5 bases each). This CDR3 reads CASSQVRGFFNEQFF. CDR3 bases: TGTGCCAGCAGCCAAGTGAGGGGATTTTTCAATGAGCAGTTCTTC.